The 14 T cell receptor beta chains in this list originate from one sample, sequenced in a study of cytomegalovirus exposure and HLA in healthy donors. The PCR employed 60 Vbeta primers together with 13 Jbeta primers. Libraries were prepared by immunoSEQ multiplex PCR; TCRdb keeps only in-frame clonotypes and omits some of them. The sample consists of 99,000 or so clones, around 75% of them appearing once. Source material: PBMCs. The receptor source for this set is a man aged 35-49 years in good health and CMV-seronegative.

The V and J genes are TRBV25-1 and TRBJ2-7, with D unclear. CDR3 length: 13 residues. V was shortened by 2 bases and J by 5 bases, with 10 bases between the two germline ends. In germline, CDR1 is MGHDK, CDR2 SYGVNS. In DNA, the CDR3 is TGTGCCAGCAGTGAACCATCCATCCACGAGCAGTACTTC. Its translation: CASSEPSIHEQYF.

This sequence joins TRBV7-9 and TRBJ1-4, with D uncertain. The CDR3 has 15 amino acids. The ends were cut back, 2 bases at V and 0 bases at J, with 7 bases in the middle. Germline V gene data show CDR1 as SEHNR and CDR2 as FQNEAQ (reference sequence). The CDR3 DNA reads TGTGCCAGCAGCTTAACAGCTGCAACTAATGAAAAACTGTTTTTT. It specifies CASSLTAATNEKLFF.

The chain joins TRBV6-5 to TRBJ1-1; D gene uncertain. V lost 6 bases, J lost 5 bases, and 16 bases lay in between. CDR1 MNHEY and CDR2 SVGAGI come from the germline V gene. The CDR3 contains 14 residues. Here the CDR3 DNA reads TGTGCCAGCAGCCTACCCGACGGGAGGACTGAAGCTTTCTTT. Translation gives CASSLPDGRTEAFF.

The CDR3 DNA is TGCGCCAGCAGCTATTGGACAGGCGGCAATCAGCCCCAGCATTTT. Its protein is CASSYWTGGNQPQHF. The chain couples TRBV4-1 to TRBJ1-5; 7 positions match TRBD1. Germline trimming cut 5 bases from V and 2 bases from J; bases unmatched to any gene: 6. CDR1 is MGHRA and CDR2 is YSYEKL in the germline V gene. There are 15 residues in the CDR3.

Only one count was recorded for this clone. DNA for the CDR3: TGTGCCACCAGCGGGGGACAGGGAAATCTAAACGAGCAGTACTTC. It codes for CATSGGQGNLNEQYF. V and J are TRBV15 and TRBJ2-7; 9 bases are shared with TRBD1. The germline CDR1 and CDR2 sequences are LNHNV and YYDKDF (reference sequence). V lost 5 bases to trimming and J lost 5 bases; unmatched junction nucleotides: 10. This CDR3 contains 15 residues.

The chain uses TRBV19 and TRBJ2-7; 9 nucleotides line up with TRBD2. V trimming: 6 bases; J trimming: 0 bases; junction bases outside the gene matches: 3. The CDR3 spans 14 residues. Looked up from germline, CDR1 is LNHDA and CDR2 is SQIVND (reference sequence). The CDR3 DNA reads TGTGCCAGTAGCGGACTAGCGAGCTCCTACGAGCAGTACTTC. Encoded protein: CASSGLASSYEQYF.

V gene TRBV7-9 combines with J gene TRBJ2-4; D remains ambiguous. This CDR3 spans 14 amino acids. Germline loops: CDR1 SEHNR, CDR2 FQNEAQ (reference sequence). Trimming took 1 base from V and 2 from J, leaving 6 bases between them. This chain's CDR3 is CASSLELSKNIQYF. CDR3 in DNA: TGTGCCAGCAGCTTAGAATTATCCAAAAACATTCAGTACTTC.

This clone has only a few counts. The V call is TRBV11-3, the J call TRBJ2-3, with TRBD2 as a possible D gene (5 bases). Germline CDR1 reads SGHNT; CDR2 reads YENEEA. The V end was cut by 1 base, the J end by 3 bases, with 8 bases between. The length of the CDR3 is 14 residues. The chain's CDR3 is CASSLAGWTDTQYF. The DNA for the CDR3 is TGTGCCAGCAGCTTAGCGGGGTGGACAGATACGCAGTATTTT.

This clone occurred a few times. The chain joins TRBV29-1 to TRBJ2-7; 9 bases map to TRBD1. The CDR3 is 13 amino acids. Per the germline V gene, CDR1 is SQVTM and CDR2 is ANQGSEA. Losses at the gene ends were 6 bases for V and 2 bases for J; bases not matched to a gene: 5. Here the CDR3 DNA reads TGCAGCGTGAGGACAGGGGTCACCTACGAGCAGTACTTC. This translates into CSVRTGVTYEQYF.

The chain has TRBV18 and TRBJ1-5; D gene uncertain. V was trimmed by 6 bases and J by 0 bases, leaving 15 bases between them. This CDR3 is built from 16 residues. From germline, CDR1 is KGHSH and CDR2 LQKENI. CDR3 residues: CASSHYTGDSNQPQHF. Written as DNA, the CDR3 is TGTGCCAGCTCTCATTACACCGGGGATAGCAATCAGCCCCAGCATTTT.

This clone was found a few times. This rearrangement joins TRBV30 to TRBJ2-1; TRBD1 agrees at 8 bases. Trimming removed 4 bases from V and 6 bases from J; junction bases left unmatched: 2. Germline V lookup: CDR1 GTSNPN, CDR2 SVGIG (reference sequence). This CDR3 is 12 amino acids long. The CDR3 is CAWKGTGNEQFF. The CDR3 DNA is TGTGCCTGGAAGGGGACAGGCAATGAGCAGTTCTTC.

This chain links TRBV9 with TRBJ1-3; D remains ambiguous. Trimming took 4 bases from V and 2 from J, leaving 7 bases between them. Germline V gene lookup returns CDR1 SGDLS and CDR2 YYNGEE. The CDR3 covers 13 residues. The CDR3 spells CASSSPAGNTIYF. CDR3 sequence (DNA): TGTGCCAGCAGCTCCCCAGCTGGAAACACCATATATTTT.

The sample holds a few counts of this clone. This chain uses TRBV27 with TRBJ2-1, with TRBD1 matching over 8 bases. V gave up 6 bases and J gave up 2 bases; unmatched junction bases: 9. Germline assignment: CDR1 MNHEY and CDR2 SMNVEV (reference sequence). CDR3 size: 16 residues. DNA of the CDR3: TGTGCCAGCAGACCTTGGGGACAGGAGACCTACAATGAGCAGTTCTTC. This gives the protein CASRPWGQETYNEQFF.

The rearrangement uses TRBV28 and TRBJ1-2, with D possibly being TRBD1 (6 bases). Germline V gene data show CDR1 as MDHEN and CDR2 as SYDVKM. CDR3 size: 15 residues. V was shortened by 6 bases and J by 8 bases, with 22 bases between the two germline ends. This chain's CDR3 is CASSGQFHMAGGYTF. CDR3 in DNA: TGTGCCAGCAGCGGACAGTTTCACATGGCAGGGGGCTACACCTTC.